These 10 T cell receptor beta chains share one sample of origin, sequenced in a study of cytomegalovirus exposure and HLA in healthy donors. Primers included in the PCR were 60 Vbeta and 13 Jbeta primers. TCRdb's copy holds only in-frame clones and misses some; the assay was immunoSEQ multiplex PCR. The data show around 120,000 clones, 15% seen once. Specimen: PBMCs. The receptors here all came from a woman aged 18-30 years in good health and CMV-seronegative.

This clone was seen more than once but under ten times. This chain uses TRBV4-1 with TRBJ1-5; tentatively, D is TRBD1 (6 bases). Germline V gene lookup returns CDR1 MGHRA and CDR2 YSYEKL. This CDR3 is built from 17 residues. Trimming took off 1 base at V and 2 bases at J, with 15 bases between the two ends. The DNA for the CDR3 is TGCGCCAGCAGCCAAGGGGGTTTATGGGGGCGCAATCAGCCCCAGCATTTT. Translated: CASSQGGLWGRNQPQHF.

The genes are TRBV10-1 and TRBJ2-3, with D perhaps TRBD2 (6 bases). In germline, CDR1 is WNHNN, CDR2 SYGVQD (reference sequence). This CDR3 comprises 19 residues. Trimming took off 4 bases at V and 2 bases at J, with 25 bases between the two ends. CDR3 amino acids: CASSAGIGSSASTTDTQYF. CDR3 coding DNA: TGCGCCAGCAGTGCGGGCATTGGATCTAGCGCGAGTACCACAGATACGCAGTATTTT.

This clone was seen repeatedly, ten times or more. This chain joins TRBV6-6 and TRBJ2-1, with TRBD2 matching over 9 bases. Germline V gene sequence: CDR1 MNHNY, CDR2 SVGAGI (reference sequence). The CDR3 spans 14 residues. Trimming cost V 7 bases and J 2 bases; bases outside gene matches: 3. CDR3 in amino acids: CASIIAGAYNEQFF. CDR3 DNA sequence: TGTGCCAGCATTATAGCGGGAGCCTACAATGAGCAGTTCTTC.

V usage is TRBV7-6 and J usage is TRBJ2-2; TRBD2 might be the D (5 bases). CDR3 length: 14 amino acids. V lost 2 bases and J lost 6, with 10 bases in between. Germline values: CDR1 SGHVS, CDR2 FNYEAQ. Here the CDR3 reads CASSLILGAGELFF. CDR3 nucleotide sequence: TGTGCCAGCAGCTTAATTCTGGGAGCCGGGGAGCTGTTTTTT.

In the case of this clone: One junction end does not reproduce the germline sequence, and a read error may be involved. The V gene is TRBV19, the J gene TRBJ2-1; D is ambiguous. The germline V gene encodes CDR1 LNHDA and CDR2 SQIVND (reference sequence). This CDR3 region has 13 residues. In DNA form, the CDR3 reads TGTGCCAGTAGTTCCCCCTTGAGGAATGAGCGGTTCTTC. It yields the protein CASSSPLRNERFF.

The CDR3 sequence is CASSWQQGLDTEAFF. CDR3 sequence (DNA): TGTGCCAGCAGTTGGCAACAGGGCTTGGACACTGAAGCTTTCTTT. V gene TRBV27 combines with J gene TRBJ1-1; TRBD1 might be the D (6 bases). Trimming left V 4 bases short and J 3 bases short, with 15 bases between. This CDR3 has 15 residues. Germline-derived CDR1 and CDR2 are MNHEY and SMNVEV (reference sequence).

V gene TRBV28 combines with J gene TRBJ1-1; no clear D. Looked up from germline, CDR1 is MDHEN and CDR2 is SYDVKM. This CDR3 comprises 15 residues. The V end lost 8 bases, the J end lost 0 bases, and 16 bases lay between the germline ends. The DNA of the CDR3 is TGTGCCAGCTTTTTGCCGGGCGGGTTGAACACTGAAGCTTTCTTT. It is translated as CASFLPGGLNTEAFF.

This clone rates as medium-sized. The chain recombines TRBV6-4 with TRBJ2-6; D remains ambiguous. Trimming left V 0 bases short and J 0 bases short, with 9 bases between. The CDR3 runs to 17 residues. CDR1 is MRHNA, CDR2 SNTAGT, per germline. CDR3 amino acids: CASSDSGSSSGANVLTF. The CDR3 DNA reads as TGTGCCAGCAGTGACTCTGGCTCATCCTCTGGGGCCAACGTCCTGACTTTC.

CDR3 sequence: CASSPTSGGTETQYF. The CDR3, as DNA: TGCGCCAGCAGCCCAACTAGCGGGGGGACGGAGACCCAGTACTTC. The chain carries TRBV4-3 and TRBJ2-5; 12 bases agree with TRBD2. The germline V gene encodes CDR1 LGHNA and CDR2 YSLEER. Germline trimming cut 4 bases from V and 5 bases from J; bases unmatched to any gene: 5. The CDR3 has 15 residues.

The genes are TRBV5-1 and TRBJ2-7, with TRBD1 as a possible D gene (5 bases). The ends were cut back, 4 bases at V and 1 base at J, with 18 bases in the middle. Germline CDR1 reads SGHRS; CDR2 reads YFSETQ. The CDR3 has 16 amino acids. Written as DNA, the CDR3 is TGCGCCAGCAGCAGACTCTCAGGGAAATCGTCCTACGAGCAGTACTTC. It encodes CASSRLSGKSSYEQYF.